What follows describes a single TCR beta chain. Deletions cut 0 bases from V and 0 bases from J, with 7 bases between. The CDR3 consists of 14 residues. The germline V gene encodes CDR1 SGHRS and CDR2 YFSETQ. These data belong to a study of control samples from healthy donors and cancer patients. Repertoires were generated with immunoSEQ multiplex PCR, while TCRdb's copy carries only in-frame clones and drops some. The repertoire holds about 130,000 clones, with over 75% as singletons. This chain connects TRBV5-1 to TRBJ2-7; D gene uncertain. This TCR came from a man aged 50 to 59 in good health. The sample comprised blood. DNA of the CDR3: TGCGCCAGCAGCTTGGGTACGTACTCCTACGAGCAGTACTTC. It translates to CASSLGTYSYEQYF.